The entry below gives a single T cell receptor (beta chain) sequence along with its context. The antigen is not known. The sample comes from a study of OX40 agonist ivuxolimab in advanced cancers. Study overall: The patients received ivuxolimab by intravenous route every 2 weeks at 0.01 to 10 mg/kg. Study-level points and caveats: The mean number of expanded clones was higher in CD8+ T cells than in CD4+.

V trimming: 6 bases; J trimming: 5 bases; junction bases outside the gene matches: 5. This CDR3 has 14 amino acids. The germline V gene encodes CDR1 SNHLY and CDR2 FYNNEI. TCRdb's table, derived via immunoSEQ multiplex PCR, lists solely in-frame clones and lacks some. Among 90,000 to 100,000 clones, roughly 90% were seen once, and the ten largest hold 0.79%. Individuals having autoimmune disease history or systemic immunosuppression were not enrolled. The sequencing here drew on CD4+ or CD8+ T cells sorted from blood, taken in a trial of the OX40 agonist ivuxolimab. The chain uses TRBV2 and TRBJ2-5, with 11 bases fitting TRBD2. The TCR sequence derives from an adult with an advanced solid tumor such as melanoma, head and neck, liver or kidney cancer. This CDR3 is CASRTSGEFETQYF. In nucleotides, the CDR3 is TGTGCCAGCAGGACTAGCGGGGAGTTTGAGACCCAGTACTTC.